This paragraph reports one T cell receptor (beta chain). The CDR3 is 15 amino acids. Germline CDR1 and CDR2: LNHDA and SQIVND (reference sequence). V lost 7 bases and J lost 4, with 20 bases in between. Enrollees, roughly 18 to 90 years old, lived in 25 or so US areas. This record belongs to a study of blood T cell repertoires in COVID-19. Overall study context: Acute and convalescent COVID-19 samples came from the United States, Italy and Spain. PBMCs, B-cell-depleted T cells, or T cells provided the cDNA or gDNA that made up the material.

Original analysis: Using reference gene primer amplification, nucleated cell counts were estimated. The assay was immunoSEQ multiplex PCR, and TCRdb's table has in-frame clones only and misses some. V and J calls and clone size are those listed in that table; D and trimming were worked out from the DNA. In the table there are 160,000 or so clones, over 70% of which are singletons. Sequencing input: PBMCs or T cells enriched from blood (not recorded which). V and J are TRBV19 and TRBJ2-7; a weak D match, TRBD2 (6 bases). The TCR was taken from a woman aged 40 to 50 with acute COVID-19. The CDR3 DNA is TGTGCCAGTACCTCAGGGTTTGGGGGGACTTACGAGCAGTACTTC. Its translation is CASTSGFGGTYEQYF.